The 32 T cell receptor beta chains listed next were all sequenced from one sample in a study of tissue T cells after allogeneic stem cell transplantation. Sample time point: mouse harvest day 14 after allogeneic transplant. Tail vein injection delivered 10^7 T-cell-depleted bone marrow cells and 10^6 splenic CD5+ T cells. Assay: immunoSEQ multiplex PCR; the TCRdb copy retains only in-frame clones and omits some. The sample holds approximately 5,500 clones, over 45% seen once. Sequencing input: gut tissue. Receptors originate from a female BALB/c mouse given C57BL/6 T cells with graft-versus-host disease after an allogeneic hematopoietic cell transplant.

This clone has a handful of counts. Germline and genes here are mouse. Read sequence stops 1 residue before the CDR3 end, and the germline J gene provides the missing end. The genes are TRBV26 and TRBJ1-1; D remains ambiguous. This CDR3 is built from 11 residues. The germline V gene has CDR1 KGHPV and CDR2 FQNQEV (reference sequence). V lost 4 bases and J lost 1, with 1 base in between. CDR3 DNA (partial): TGTGCCAGCAGTCGAAACACAGAAGTCTTC. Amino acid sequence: CASSRNTEVF. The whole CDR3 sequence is CASSRNTEVFF.

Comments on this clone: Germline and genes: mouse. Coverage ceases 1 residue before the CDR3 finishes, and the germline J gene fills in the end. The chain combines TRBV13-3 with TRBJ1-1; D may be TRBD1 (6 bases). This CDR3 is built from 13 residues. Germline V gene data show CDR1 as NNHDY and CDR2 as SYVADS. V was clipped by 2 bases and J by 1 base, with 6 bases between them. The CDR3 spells CASSDRGNTEVFF. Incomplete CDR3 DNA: TGTGCCAGCAGTGACAGGGGGAACACAGAAGTCTTC.

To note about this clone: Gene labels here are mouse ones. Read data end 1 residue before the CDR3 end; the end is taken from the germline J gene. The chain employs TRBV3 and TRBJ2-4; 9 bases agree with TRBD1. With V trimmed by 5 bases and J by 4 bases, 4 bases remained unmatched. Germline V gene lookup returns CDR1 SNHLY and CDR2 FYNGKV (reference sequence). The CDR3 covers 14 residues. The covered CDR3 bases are TGTGCCAGCAGCCCTGGGACAGGGAAAAACACCTTGTAC. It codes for CASSPGTGKNTLY. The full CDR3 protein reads CASSPGTGKNTLYF.

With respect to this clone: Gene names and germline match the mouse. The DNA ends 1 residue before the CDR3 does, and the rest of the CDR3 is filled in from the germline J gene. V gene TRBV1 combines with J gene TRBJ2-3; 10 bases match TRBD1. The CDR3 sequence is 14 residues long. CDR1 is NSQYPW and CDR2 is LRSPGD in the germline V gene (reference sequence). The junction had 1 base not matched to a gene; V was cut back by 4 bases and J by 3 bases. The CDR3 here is CTCSGQGAAETLYF. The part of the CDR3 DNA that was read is TGCACCTGCAGTGGACAGGGGGCGGCAGAAACGCTGTAT. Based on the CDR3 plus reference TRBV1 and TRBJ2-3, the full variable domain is VTLLEQNPRWRLVPRGQAVNLRCILKNSQYPWMSWYQQDLQKQLQWLFTLRSPGDKEVKSLPGADYLATRVTDTELRLQVANMSQGRTLYCTCSGQGAAETLYFGSGTRLTVL.

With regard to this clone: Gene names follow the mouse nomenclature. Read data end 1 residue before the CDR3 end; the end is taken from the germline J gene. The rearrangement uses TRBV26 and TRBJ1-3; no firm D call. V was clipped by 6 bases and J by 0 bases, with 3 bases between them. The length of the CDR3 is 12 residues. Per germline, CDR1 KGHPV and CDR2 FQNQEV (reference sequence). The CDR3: CASRNSGNTLYF. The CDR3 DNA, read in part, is TGTGCCAGCAGAAATTCTGGAAATACGCTCTAT. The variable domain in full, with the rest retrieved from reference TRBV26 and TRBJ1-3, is NSKVIQTPRYLVKGQGQKAKMRCIPEKGHPVVFWYQQNKNNEFKFLINFQNQEVLQQIDMTEKRFSAECPSNSPCSLEIQSSEAGDSALYLCASRNSGNTLYFGEGSRLIVV.

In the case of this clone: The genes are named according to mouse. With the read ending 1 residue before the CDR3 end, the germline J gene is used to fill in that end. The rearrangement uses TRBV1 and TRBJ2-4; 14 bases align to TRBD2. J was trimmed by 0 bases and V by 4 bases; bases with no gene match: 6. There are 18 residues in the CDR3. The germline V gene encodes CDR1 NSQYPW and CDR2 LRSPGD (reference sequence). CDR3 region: CTCSVPGLGGRSQNTLYF. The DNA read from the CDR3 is TGCACCTGCAGTGTGCCGGGACTGGGGGGGCGAAGTCAAAACACCTTGTAC.

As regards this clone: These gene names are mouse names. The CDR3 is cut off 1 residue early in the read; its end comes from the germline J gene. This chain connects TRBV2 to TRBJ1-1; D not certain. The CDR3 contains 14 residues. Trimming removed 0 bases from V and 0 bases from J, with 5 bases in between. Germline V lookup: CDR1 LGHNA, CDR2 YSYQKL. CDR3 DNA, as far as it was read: TGTGCCAGCAGCCAAGATCCCTCAAACACAGAAGTCTTC. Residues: CASSQDPSNTEVF. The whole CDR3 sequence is CASSQDPSNTEVFF.

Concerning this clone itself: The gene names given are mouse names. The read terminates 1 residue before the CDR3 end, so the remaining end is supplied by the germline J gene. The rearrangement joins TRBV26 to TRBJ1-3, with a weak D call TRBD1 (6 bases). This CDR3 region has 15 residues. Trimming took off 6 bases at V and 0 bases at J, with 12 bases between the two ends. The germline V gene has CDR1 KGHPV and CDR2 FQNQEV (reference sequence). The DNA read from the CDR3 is TGTGCCAGCAGCGGGGACACCAATTCTGGAAATACGCTCTAT. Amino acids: CASSGDTNSGNTLY. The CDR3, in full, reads CASSGDTNSGNTLYF. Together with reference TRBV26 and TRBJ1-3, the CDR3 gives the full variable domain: NSKVIQTPRYLVKGQGQKAKMRCIPEKGHPVVFWYQQNKNNEFKFLINFQNQEVLQQIDMTEKRFSAECPSNSPCSLEIQSSEAGDSALYLCASSGDTNSGNTLYFGEGSRLIVV.

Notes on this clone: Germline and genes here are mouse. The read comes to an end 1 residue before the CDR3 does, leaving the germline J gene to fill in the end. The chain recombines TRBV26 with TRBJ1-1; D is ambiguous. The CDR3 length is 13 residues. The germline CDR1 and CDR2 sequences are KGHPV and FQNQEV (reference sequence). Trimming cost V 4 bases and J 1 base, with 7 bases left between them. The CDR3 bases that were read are TGTGCCAGCAGTCCGTCAGGGAACACAGAAGTCTTC. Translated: CASSPSGNTEVF. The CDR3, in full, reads CASSPSGNTEVFF.

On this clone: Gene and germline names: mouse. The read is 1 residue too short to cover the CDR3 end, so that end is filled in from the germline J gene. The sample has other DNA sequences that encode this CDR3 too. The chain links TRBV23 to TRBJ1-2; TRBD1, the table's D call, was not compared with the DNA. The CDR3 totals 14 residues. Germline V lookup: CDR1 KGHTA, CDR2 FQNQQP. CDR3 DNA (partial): TGCTCCAGCAGTCAAGGACAAGCAAACTCCGACTACACC. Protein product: CSSSQGQANSDYT. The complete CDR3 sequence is CSSSQGQANSDYTF.

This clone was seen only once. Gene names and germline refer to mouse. The CDR3 loop is CASSLVSNTEVFF. Partial CDR3 DNA: TGTGCCAGCTCTCTCGTCAGTAACACAGAAGTCTTC. V and J are TRBV12-1 and TRBJ1-1; D is undetermined. The read stops 1 residue short of the end of the CDR3; the missing end is completed from the germline J gene. Germline CDR1 SGHSN, CDR2 HYEKVE. V lost 0 bases and J 2 bases, leaving 6 bases between the germline ends. The CDR3 is 13 amino acids.

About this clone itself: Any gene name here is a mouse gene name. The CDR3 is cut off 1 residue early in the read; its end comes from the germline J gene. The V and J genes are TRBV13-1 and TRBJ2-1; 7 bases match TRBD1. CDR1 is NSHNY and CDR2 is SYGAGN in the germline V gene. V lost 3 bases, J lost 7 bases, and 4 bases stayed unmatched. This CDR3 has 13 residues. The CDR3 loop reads CASSGQGGAEQFF. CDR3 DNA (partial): TGTGCCAGCAGTGGACAGGGTGGCGCTGAGCAGTTC.

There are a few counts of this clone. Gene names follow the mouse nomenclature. CDR3 loop: CASSLTGFSYEQYF. Partial CDR3 DNA: TGTGCAAGCAGCTTGACTGGATTCTCCTATGAACAGTAC. The rearrangement joins TRBV16 to TRBJ2-7, with a possible D match to TRBD2 (6 bases). Read data end 1 residue before the CDR3 end; the end is taken from the germline J gene. Trimming removed 3 bases from V and 0 bases from J, with 9 bases in between. The CDR3 totals 14 residues. Germline-derived CDR1 and CDR2 are SGHSA and FRNQAP.

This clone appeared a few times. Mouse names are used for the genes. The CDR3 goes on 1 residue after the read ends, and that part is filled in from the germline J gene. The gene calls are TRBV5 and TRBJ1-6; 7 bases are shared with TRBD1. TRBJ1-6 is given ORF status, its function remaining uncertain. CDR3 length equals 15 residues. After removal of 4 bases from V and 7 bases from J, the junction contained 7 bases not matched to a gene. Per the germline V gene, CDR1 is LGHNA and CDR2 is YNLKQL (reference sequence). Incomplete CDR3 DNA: TGTGCCAGCAGCCTCACAGGGGCGGGGAATTCGCCCCTCTAC. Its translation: CASSLTGAGNSPLY. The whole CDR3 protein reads CASSLTGAGNSPLYF.

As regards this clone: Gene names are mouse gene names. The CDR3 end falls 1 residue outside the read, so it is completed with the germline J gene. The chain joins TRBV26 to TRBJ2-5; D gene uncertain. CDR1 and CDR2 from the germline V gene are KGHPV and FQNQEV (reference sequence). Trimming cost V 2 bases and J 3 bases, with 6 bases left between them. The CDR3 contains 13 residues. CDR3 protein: CASSLGPQDTQYF. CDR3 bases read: TGTGCCAGCAGTCTGGGACCGCAAGACACCCAGTAC. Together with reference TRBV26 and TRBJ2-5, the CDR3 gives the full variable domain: NSKVIQTPRYLVKGQGQKAKMRCIPEKGHPVVFWYQQNKNNEFKFLINFQNQEVLQQIDMTEKRFSAECPSNSPCSLEIQSSEAGDSALYLCASSLGPQDTQYFGPGTRLLVL.

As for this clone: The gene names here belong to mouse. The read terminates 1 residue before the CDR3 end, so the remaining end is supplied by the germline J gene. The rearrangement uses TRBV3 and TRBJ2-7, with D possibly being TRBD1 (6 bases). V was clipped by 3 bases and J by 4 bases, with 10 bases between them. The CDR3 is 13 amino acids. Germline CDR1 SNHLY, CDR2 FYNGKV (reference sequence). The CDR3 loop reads CASSFDRNYEQYF. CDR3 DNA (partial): TGTGCCAGCAGCTTTGACAGGAATTATGAACAGTAC. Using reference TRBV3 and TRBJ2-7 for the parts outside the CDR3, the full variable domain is GPKVLQIPSHQIIDMGQMVTLNCDPVSNHLYFYWYKQILGQQMEFLVNFYNGKVMEKSKLFKDQFSVERPDGSYFTLKIQPTALEDSAVYFCASSFDRNYEQYFGPGTRLTVL.

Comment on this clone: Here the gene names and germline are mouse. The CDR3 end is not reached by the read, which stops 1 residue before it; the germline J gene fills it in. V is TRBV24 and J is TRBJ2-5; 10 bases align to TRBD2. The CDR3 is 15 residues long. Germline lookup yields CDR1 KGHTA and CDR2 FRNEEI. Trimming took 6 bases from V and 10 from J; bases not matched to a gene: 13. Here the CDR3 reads CASSQMPDWGRAQYF. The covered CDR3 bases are TGTGCCAGCAGCCAAATGCCGGACTGGGGGCGAGCCCAGTAC.

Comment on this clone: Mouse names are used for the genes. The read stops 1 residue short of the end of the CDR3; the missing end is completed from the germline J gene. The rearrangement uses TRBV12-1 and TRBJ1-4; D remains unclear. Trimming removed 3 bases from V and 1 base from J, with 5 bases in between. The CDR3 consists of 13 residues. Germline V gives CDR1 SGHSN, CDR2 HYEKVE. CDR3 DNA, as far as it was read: TGTGCCAGCTCTTTCCATTCCAACGAAAGATTATTT. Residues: CASSFHSNERLF. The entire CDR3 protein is CASSFHSNERLFF.

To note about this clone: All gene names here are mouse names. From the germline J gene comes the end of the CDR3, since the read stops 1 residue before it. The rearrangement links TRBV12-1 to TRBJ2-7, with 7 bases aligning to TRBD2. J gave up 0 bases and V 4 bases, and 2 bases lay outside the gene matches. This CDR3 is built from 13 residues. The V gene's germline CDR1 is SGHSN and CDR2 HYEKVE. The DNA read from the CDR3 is TGTGCCAGCTCGGGGGGGTTCTCCTATGAACAGTAC. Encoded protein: CASSGGFSYEQY. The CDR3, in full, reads CASSGGFSYEQYF.

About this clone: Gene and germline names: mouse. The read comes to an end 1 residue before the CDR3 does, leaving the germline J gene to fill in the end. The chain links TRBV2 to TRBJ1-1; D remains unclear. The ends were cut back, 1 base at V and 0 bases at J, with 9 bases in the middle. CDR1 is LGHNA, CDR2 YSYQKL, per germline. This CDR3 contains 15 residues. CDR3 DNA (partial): TGTGCCAGCAGCCAAGCCGGCAGCGCAAACACAGAAGTCTTC. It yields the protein CASSQAGSANTEVF. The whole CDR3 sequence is CASSQAGSANTEVFF.

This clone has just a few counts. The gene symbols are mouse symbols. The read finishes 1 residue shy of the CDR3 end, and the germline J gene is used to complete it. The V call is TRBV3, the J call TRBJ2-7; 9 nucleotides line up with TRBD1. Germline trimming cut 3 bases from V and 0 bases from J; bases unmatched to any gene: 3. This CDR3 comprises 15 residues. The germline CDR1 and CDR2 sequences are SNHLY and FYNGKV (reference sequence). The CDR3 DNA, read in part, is TGTGCCAGCAGCTTCGACAGGGGGAGCTCCTATGAACAGTAC. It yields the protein CASSFDRGSSYEQY. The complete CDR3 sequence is CASSFDRGSSYEQYF.

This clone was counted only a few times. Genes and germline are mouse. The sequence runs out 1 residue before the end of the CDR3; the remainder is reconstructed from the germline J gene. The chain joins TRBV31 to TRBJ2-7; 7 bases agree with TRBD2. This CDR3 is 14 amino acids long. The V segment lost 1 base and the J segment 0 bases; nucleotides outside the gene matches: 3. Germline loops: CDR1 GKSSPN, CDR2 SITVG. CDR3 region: CAWSRGGSSYEQYF. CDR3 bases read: TGTGCCTGGAGTCGGGGGGGGAGCTCCTATGAACAGTAC.

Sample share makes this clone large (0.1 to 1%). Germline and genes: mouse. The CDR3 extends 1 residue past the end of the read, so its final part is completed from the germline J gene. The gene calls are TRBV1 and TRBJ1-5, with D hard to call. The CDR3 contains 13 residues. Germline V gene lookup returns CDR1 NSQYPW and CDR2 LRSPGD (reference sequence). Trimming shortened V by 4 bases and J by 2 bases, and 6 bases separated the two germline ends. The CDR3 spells CTCSVRDNQAPLF. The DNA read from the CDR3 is TGCACCTGCAGTGTCCGGGACAACCAGGCTCCGCTT.

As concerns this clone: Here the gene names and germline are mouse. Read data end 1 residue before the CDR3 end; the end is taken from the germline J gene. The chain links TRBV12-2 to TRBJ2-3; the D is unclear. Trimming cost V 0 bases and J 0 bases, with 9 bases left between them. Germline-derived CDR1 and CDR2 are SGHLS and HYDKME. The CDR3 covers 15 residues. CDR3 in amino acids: CASSLEGASAETLYF. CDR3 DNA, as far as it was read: TGTGCCAGCTCTCTCGAAGGAGCTAGTGCAGAAACGCTGTAT.

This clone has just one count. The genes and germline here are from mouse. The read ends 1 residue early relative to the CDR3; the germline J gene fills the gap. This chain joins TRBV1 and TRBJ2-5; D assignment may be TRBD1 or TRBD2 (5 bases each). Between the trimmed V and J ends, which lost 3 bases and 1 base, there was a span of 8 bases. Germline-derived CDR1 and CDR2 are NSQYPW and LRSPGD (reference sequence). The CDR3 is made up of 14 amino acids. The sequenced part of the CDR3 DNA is TGCACCTGCAGTGCGCCGGGACACCAAGACACCCAGTAC. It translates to CTCSAPGHQDTQY. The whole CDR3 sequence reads CTCSAPGHQDTQYF.

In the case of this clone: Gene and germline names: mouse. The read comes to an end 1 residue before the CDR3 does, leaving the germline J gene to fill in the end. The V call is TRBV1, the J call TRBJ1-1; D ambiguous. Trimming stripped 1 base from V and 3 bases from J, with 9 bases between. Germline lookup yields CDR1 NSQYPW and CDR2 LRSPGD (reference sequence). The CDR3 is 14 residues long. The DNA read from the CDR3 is TGCACCTGCAGTGCAGTTCAGAGGGACACAGAAGTCTTC. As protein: CTCSAVQRDTEVF. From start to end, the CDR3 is CTCSAVQRDTEVFF.

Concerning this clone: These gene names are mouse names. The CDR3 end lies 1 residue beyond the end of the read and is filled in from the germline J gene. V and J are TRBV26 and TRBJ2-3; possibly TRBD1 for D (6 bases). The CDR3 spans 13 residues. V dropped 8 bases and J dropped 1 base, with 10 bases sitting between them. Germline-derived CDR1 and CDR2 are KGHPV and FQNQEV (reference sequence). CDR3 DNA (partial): TGTGCCAGCCAACAGGGTGGTGCAGAAACGCTGTAT. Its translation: CASQQGGAETLY. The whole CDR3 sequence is CASQQGGAETLYF.

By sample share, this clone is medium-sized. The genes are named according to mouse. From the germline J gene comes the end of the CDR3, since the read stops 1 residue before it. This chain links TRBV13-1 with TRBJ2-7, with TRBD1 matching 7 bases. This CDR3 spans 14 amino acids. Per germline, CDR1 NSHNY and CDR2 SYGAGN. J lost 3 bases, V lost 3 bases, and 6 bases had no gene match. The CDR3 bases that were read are TGTGCCAGCAGTGGATACCGGGACAGCTATGAACAGTAC. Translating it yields CASSGYRDSYEQY. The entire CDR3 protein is CASSGYRDSYEQYF.

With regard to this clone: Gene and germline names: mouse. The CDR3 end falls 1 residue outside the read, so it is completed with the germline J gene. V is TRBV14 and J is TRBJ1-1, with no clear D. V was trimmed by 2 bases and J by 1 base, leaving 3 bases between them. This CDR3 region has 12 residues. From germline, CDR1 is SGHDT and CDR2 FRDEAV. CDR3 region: CASSLGNTEVFF. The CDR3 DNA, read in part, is TGTGCCAGCAGTTTAGGGAACACAGAAGTCTTC.

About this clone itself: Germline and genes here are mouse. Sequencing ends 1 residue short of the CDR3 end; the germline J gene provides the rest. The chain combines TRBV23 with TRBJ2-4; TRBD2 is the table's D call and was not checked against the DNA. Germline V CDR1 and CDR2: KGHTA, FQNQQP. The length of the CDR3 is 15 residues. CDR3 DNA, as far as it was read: TGCTCCAGCAGTAGACTGGGGGGCGGCCAAAACACCTTGTAC. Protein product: CSSSRLGGGQNTLY. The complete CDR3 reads CSSSRLGGGQNTLYF.

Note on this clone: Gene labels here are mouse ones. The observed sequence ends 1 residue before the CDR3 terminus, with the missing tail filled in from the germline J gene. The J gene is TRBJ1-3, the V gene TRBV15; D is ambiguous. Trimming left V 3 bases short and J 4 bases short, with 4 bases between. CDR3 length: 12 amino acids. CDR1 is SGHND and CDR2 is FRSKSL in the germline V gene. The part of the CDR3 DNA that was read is TGTGCCAGCAGTTTGGGAGGAAATACGCTCTAT. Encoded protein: CASSLGGNTLY. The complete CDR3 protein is CASSLGGNTLYF.

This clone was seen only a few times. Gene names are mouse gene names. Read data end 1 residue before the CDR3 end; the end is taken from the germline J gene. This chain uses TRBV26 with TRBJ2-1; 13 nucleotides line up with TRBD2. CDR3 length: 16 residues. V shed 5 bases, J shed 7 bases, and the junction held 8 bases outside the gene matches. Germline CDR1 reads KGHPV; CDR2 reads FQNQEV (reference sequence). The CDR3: CASSLDWGGRRAEQFF. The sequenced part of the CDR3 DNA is TGTGCCAGCAGTTTGGACTGGGGGGGCAGGCGGGCTGAGCAGTTC.